This passage covers 21 T cell receptor beta chains from one sample sequenced in a study of shared clonotypes between healthy human individuals. Profiling relied on immunoSEQ multiplex PCR, and the TCRdb table lists in-frame clones only, not all of them. This table holds about 1,900,000 clones, about 95% found once. CD45RO-negative, CCR7-selected cells formed the naive CD8 fraction, which excluded terminally differentiated effector memory CD45RA+ cells. The sequencing input was naive CD8+ T cells sorted from blood. The receptors here all came from a man younger than 30 in good health.

This chain connects TRBV4-3 to TRBJ2-7, with 9 positions matching TRBD1. Trimming removed 3 bases from V and 3 bases from J; junction bases left unmatched: 9. CDR1 is LGHNA, CDR2 YSLEER, per germline. The CDR3 loop spans 16 amino acids. Written as DNA, the CDR3 is TGCGCCAGCAGCCATGGGTTACCGGGACAGGGCTACGAGCAGTACTTC. It yields the protein CASSHGLPGQGYEQYF.

The chain recombines TRBV6-1 with TRBJ2-5; TRBD1 aligns across 8 bases. Germline CDR1 reads MNHNS; CDR2 reads SASEGT. The V and J ends lost 5 bases and 1 base, in that order; junction bases with no gene match: 9. The CDR3 sequence is 16 residues long. The CDR3 loop is CASSKGGTGLQETQYF. In nucleotides, the CDR3 is TGTGCCAGCAGTAAAGGGGGGACAGGCCTCCAAGAGACCCAGTACTTC.

The V call is TRBV4-1, the J call TRBJ2-7; D is undetermined. Per germline, CDR1 MGHRA and CDR2 YSYEKL. The CDR3 is made up of 16 amino acids. Trimming removed 0 bases at V and 0 bases at J, with 12 bases between. In DNA form, the CDR3 reads TGCGCCAGCAGCCAAGATTGGAGTAGTGCCTCCTACGAGCAGTACTTC. Amino acid sequence: CASSQDWSSASYEQYF.

This chain connects TRBV7-2 to TRBJ2-3; D tentatively reads TRBD1 or TRBD2 (6 bases each). Trimming cost V 1 base and J 2 bases, with 10 bases left between them. Germline loops: CDR1 SGHTA, CDR2 FQGNSA. The CDR3 is made up of 15 amino acids. This chain's CDR3 is CASSLVGGDTDTQYF. The CDR3 nucleotides read TGTGCCAGCAGCTTAGTGGGGGGCGACACAGATACGCAGTATTTT.

The V gene is TRBV27, the J gene TRBJ2-7; the D is unclear. This CDR3 has 13 residues. CDR1 and CDR2 (germline): MNHEY, SMNVEV (reference sequence). Between the trimmed V and J ends, which lost 5 bases and 4 bases, there was a span of 12 bases. This CDR3 reads CASSPLRNYEQYF. Written as DNA, the CDR3 is TGTGCCAGCAGTCCACTCCGGAATTACGAGCAGTACTTC.

The chain joins TRBV29-1 to TRBJ2-5; tentative D call: TRBD2 (6 bases). V dropped 5 bases and J dropped 5 bases, with 15 bases sitting between them. This CDR3 region has 13 residues. Per germline, CDR1 SQVTM and CDR2 ANQGSEA. In nucleotides, the CDR3 is TGCAGCGTTATGGAGGGGCTTGGGGAGACCCAGTACTTC. Protein sequence: CSVMEGLGETQYF.

The chain links TRBV18 to TRBJ1-1; no clear D. The CDR3 extends over 16 amino acids. Germline V gives CDR1 KGHSH, CDR2 LQKENI. The V and J ends lost 2 bases and 1 base respectively, with 14 bases between them. The CDR3 DNA is TGTGCCAGCTCACCATACGGGTCGTCGGAGAACACTGAAGCTTTCTTT. Translation: CASSPYGSSENTEAFF.

The chain links TRBV9 to TRBJ2-1; 14 bases agree with TRBD2. V gave up 3 bases and J gave up 10 bases; unmatched junction bases: 6. The CDR3 has 15 residues. Looked up from germline, CDR1 is SGDLS and CDR2 is YYNGEE. For the CDR3, the DNA is TGTGCCAGCAGCGACGGACTAGCGGGAGGAGGGGAGCAGTTCTTC. It specifies CASSDGLAGGGEQFF.

The gene calls are TRBV4-3 and TRBJ2-7; 8 positions match TRBD1. This CDR3 comprises 15 residues. The V gene's germline CDR1 is LGHNA and CDR2 YSLEER. V dropped 0 bases and J dropped 7; count of bases not matched to a gene: 8. Here the CDR3 reads CASSQDSQGAGEQYF. The CDR3 DNA reads as TGCGCCAGCAGCCAAGACTCTCAGGGGGCAGGGGAGCAGTACTTC.

Details on this clone: A read error may account for a junction end that differs from germline. Other DNA sequences of this sample code for an identical CDR3. The chain couples TRBV6-1 to TRBJ2-7, with TRBD1 as a possible D gene (6 bases). This CDR3 has 13 residues. Germline values: CDR1 MNHNS, CDR2 SASEGT. CDR3: CASSEDRTYEQYF. DNA of the CDR3: TGTGCCAGCAGCGAAGACAGGACCTACGAGCAGTACTTC.

The chain combines TRBV6-4 with TRBJ2-7; 9 nucleotides match TRBD2. The CDR3 has 14 amino acids. Germline lookup yields CDR1 MRHNA and CDR2 SNTAGT. The V segment lost 3 bases and the J segment 1 base; nucleotides outside the gene matches: 1. CDR3 DNA sequence: TGTGCCAGCAGTGAACTAGCGGGTTCCTACGAGCAGTACTTC. This sequence encodes CASSELAGSYEQYF.

The table lists this clone with a few counts. The J gene is TRBJ1-1, the V gene TRBV7-9; 7 nucleotides align to TRBD1. The CDR3 spans 13 residues. The V gene end was trimmed by 5 bases and the J gene end by 6 bases; junction bases not matched to a gene: 6. Per germline, CDR1 SEHNR and CDR2 FQNEAQ (reference sequence). The CDR3 coding sequence is TGTGCCAGCAGCCACACAGGGGACTCTGAAGCTTTCTTT. Amino acids: CASSHTGDSEAFF.

As regards this clone: The same CDR3 can be traced to other DNA sequences in this sample. This chain links TRBV5-5 with TRBJ2-7, with 7 bases aligning to TRBD1. After removal of 0 bases from V and 0 bases from J, the junction contained 3 bases not matched to a gene. The CDR3 is made up of 15 amino acids. Germline loops: CDR1 SGHKS, CDR2 YYEKEE (reference sequence). This chain's CDR3 is CASSLGQGRSYEQYF. CDR3 DNA sequence: TGTGCCAGCAGCTTGGGACAGGGACGCTCCTACGAGCAGTACTTC.

This rearrangement joins TRBV15 to TRBJ2-2, with D uncertain. Germline lookup yields CDR1 LNHNV and CDR2 YYDKDF (reference sequence). There are 15 residues in the CDR3. The V end was cut by 4 bases, the J end by 0 bases, with 9 bases between. CDR3 region: CATSKEEPNTGELFF. The CDR3 DNA reads TGTGCCACCAGCAAAGAGGAGCCGAACACCGGGGAGCTGTTTTTT. Drawing the rest from reference TRBV15 and TRBJ2-2, the complete variable domain is DAMVIQNPRYQVTQFGKPVTLSCSQTLNHNVMYWYQQKSSQAPKLLFHYYDKDFNNEADTPDNFQSRRPNTSFCFLDIRSPGLGDTAMYLCATSKEEPNTGELFFGEGSRLTVL.

The CDR3 DNA is TGCGCCAGCAGCCAAGATACGTATCTGAACACCGGGGAGCTGTTTTTT. Translation gives CASSQDTYLNTGELFF. The V gene is TRBV4-3, the J gene TRBJ2-2; no definite D call. Germline assignment: CDR1 LGHNA and CDR2 YSLEER. The CDR3 is made up of 16 amino acids. V was clipped by 0 bases and J by 1 base, with 9 bases between them.

This clone was seen a single time. The V call is TRBV6-5, the J call TRBJ1-2; D not certain. The CDR3 length is 14 residues. Germline V gene sequence: CDR1 MNHEY, CDR2 SVGAGI. Trimming stripped 0 bases from V and 8 bases from J, with 13 bases between. CDR3 residues: CASSYSAGVEGYTF. The CDR3 nucleotides read TGTGCCAGCAGTTACTCGGCGGGTGTGGAGGGCTACACCTTC.

This chain joins TRBV9 and TRBJ2-1, with D unresolved. This CDR3 is 13 amino acids long. Germline V gene data show CDR1 as SGDLS and CDR2 as YYNGEE. Trimming took 0 bases from V and 8 from J, leaving 9 bases between them. In DNA, the CDR3 is TGTGCCAGCAGCGTAGACGATACCGATGAGCAGTTCTTC. It codes for CASSVDDTDEQFF.

Points on this clone: This sample includes further DNA sequences coding for the same CDR3. The V call is TRBV27, the J call TRBJ2-1, with D perhaps matching TRBD1 or TRBD2 (6 bases each). There are 16 residues in the CDR3. The V and J ends lost 0 bases and 4 bases respectively, with 13 bases between them. From germline, CDR1 is MNHEY and CDR2 SMNVEV (reference sequence). The CDR3, as DNA: TGTGCCAGCAGTTTATCATCCGGGGGCGCGTACAATGAGCAGTTCTTC. Its protein product is CASSLSSGGAYNEQFF.

V gene TRBV7-2 combines with J gene TRBJ2-7, with a tentative D call TRBD2 (7 bases). This CDR3 spans 15 amino acids. Trimming shortened V by 5 bases and J by 4 bases, and 18 bases separated the two germline ends. The V gene's germline CDR1 is SGHTA and CDR2 FQGNSA. CDR3 sequence reads: CASSPPGGGLYEQYF. The CDR3 bases are TGTGCCAGCAGCCCCCCTGGGGGGGGGCTATACGAGCAGTACTTC.

Here the CDR3 DNA reads TGTGCCAGCAGCCAGTGGGACAGGGCCAATCAGCCCCAGCATTTT. It specifies CASSQWDRANQPQHF. The gene calls are TRBV28 and TRBJ1-5, with 9 bases matching TRBD1. This CDR3 is 15 amino acids long. J gave up 3 bases and V 6 bases, and 6 bases lay outside the gene matches. Germline V gene sequence: CDR1 MDHEN, CDR2 SYDVKM.

The J gene is TRBJ1-5, the V gene TRBV6-5; 8 nucleotides agree with TRBD1. The J segment lost 3 bases and the V segment lost 6 bases, leaving 7 bases of the junction unmatched. This CDR3 region has 15 residues. The germline V gene encodes CDR1 MNHEY and CDR2 SVGAGI. In DNA, the CDR3 is TGTGCCAGCAGGTCCTCGACAGGGGTCAATCAGCCCCAGCATTTT. Translating it yields CASRSSTGVNQPQHF.